The source of this T cell receptor beta chain is a study of blood T cell repertoires in COVID-19. About the research overall: The origin of the acute and convalescent COVID-19 samples was the United States, Italy and Spain.

Study processing details: From reference gene primer amplification, estimates of nucleated cell counts were derived. The table came from immunoSEQ multiplex PCR; TCRdb's copy has only in-frame clones and leaves some out. That table furnishes V, J and clone size, whereas the DNA furnished D and trimming. The repertoire has around 68,000 clones, under 85% of them found once; the top ten carry about 10%. Germline V gene data show CDR1 as SQVTM and CDR2 as ANQGSEA. The CDR3 is made up of 13 amino acids. V gave up 1 base and J gave up 2 bases, with 9 bases separating them. The sequence was obtained from a woman aged 50 to 60 with acute or convalescent COVID-19. The chain links TRBV29-1 to TRBJ2-7; perhaps TRBD2 as D (5 bases). The sample was peripheral blood. The CDR3 DNA reads as TGCAGCGTTGAAGGTCGGGGAACCTACGAGCAGTACTTC. It specifies CSVEGRGTYEQYF.